The 24 T cell receptor beta chains below were found in one sample sequenced in a study of blood T cell repertoires in COVID-19. Sequenced by immunoSEQ multiplex PCR; TCRdb stores in-frame clones only, minus some. The table records 350,000 to 450,000 clones, around 87% of them present only once. The sequencing sample was made of PBMCs or T cells enriched from blood (not recorded which). The receptors derive from a middle-aged man in a cohort exposed to, infected with or recovered from COVID-19 (not recorded which).

The V gene is TRBV5-4, the J gene TRBJ1-2, with D perhaps matching TRBD1 (6 bases). Trimming took off 4 bases at V and 1 base at J, with 17 bases between the two ends. The germline gives CDR1 SGHNT, CDR2 YYREEE (reference sequence). The CDR3 is 16 amino acids. In DNA form, the CDR3 reads TGTGCCAGCAGCCCCATAGGGGCAGGGGTTAACTATGGCTACACCTTC. It encodes CASSPIGAGVNYGYTF.

V is TRBV7-2 and J is TRBJ2-3; weak D call: TRBD2 (5 bases). The germline V gene encodes CDR1 SGHTA and CDR2 FQGNSA. V was shortened by 5 bases and J by 2 bases, with 11 bases between the two germline ends. This CDR3 has 14 residues. The CDR3 loop is CASSPRVYTDTQYF. The CDR3 bases are TGTGCCAGCAGCCCGAGGGTTTACACAGATACGCAGTATTTT.

V and J are TRBV11-2 and TRBJ2-7; weak D call: TRBD1 (6 bases). Germline CDR1 reads SGHAT; CDR2 reads FQNNGV. The CDR3 covers 13 residues. The V gene lost 4 bases and the J gene lost 3 bases, with 10 bases spanning the gap. The CDR3 region is CASSSPDSYEQYF. The CDR3 coding sequence is TGTGCCAGCAGCTCCCCGGACAGCTACGAGCAGTACTTC.

The J gene is TRBJ2-7, the V gene TRBV9, with TRBD1 matching over 7 bases. This CDR3 is built from 13 residues. Germline assignment: CDR1 SGDLS and CDR2 YYNGEE. Trimming took 4 bases from V and 3 from J; bases not matched to a gene: 4. CDR3 nucleotide sequence: TGTGCCAGCAGCCTCGGACAGGACTACGAGCAGTACTTC. Its protein product is CASSLGQDYEQYF.

This chain connects TRBV6-4 to TRBJ2-1, with 10 bases aligning to TRBD2. Germline V CDR1 and CDR2: MRHNA, SNTAGT. Unmatched junction bases numbered 3, after V lost 4 bases and J lost 0 bases. The CDR3 is 16 residues long. The CDR3 loop is CASSGRTSGSYNEQFF. As DNA, the CDR3 is TGTGCCAGCAGTGGTCGGACTAGCGGCTCCTACAATGAGCAGTTCTTC.

This chain links TRBV4-2 with TRBJ1-5, with a possible D match to TRBD1 (6 bases). Germline CDR1 reads LGHNA; CDR2 reads YNFKEQ. With 0 bases removed from V and 6 bases from J, the gap between germline ends came to 15 bases. There are 16 residues in the CDR3. The CDR3 sequence is CASSQDLGQGIQPQHF. The CDR3 DNA reads as TGTGCCAGCAGCCAAGATCTAGGGCAGGGGATTCAGCCCCAGCATTTT.

The CDR3, as DNA: TGTGCCAGCAGCAAAAGGCGGCTAGCCGGCACAGATACGCAGTATTTT. Amino acid sequence: CASSKRRLAGTDTQYF. This chain links TRBV21-1 with TRBJ2-3; the table's D gene call, TRBD2, was not cross checked with the DNA. TRBV21-1 is given as a pseudogene. The CDR3 is 16 residues long.

V gene TRBV9 combines with J gene TRBJ2-7, with D tentatively TRBD1 (6 bases). Trimming removed 0 bases from V and 6 bases from J, with 10 bases in between. Germline V gives CDR1 SGDLS, CDR2 YYNGEE. The CDR3 consists of 13 residues. CDR3: CASSVGTDLEQYF. CDR3 bases: TGTGCCAGCAGCGTAGGGACAGATCTCGAGCAGTACTTC.

The J gene is TRBJ2-3, the V gene TRBV18; D ambiguous. The germline V and J ends were trimmed by 4 bases and 6 bases, with 14 bases remaining between them. The CDR3 is made up of 14 amino acids. CDR1 is KGHSH and CDR2 is LQKENI in the germline V gene. Here the CDR3 reads CASSQDSSSDTQYF. CDR3 in DNA: TGTGCCAGCTCACAAGATTCCTCGAGTGATACGCAGTATTTT. Filled out from reference TRBV18 and TRBJ2-3, the complete variable domain reads NAGVMQNPRHLVRRRGQEARLRCSPMKGHSHVYWYRQLPEEGLKFMVYLQKENIIDESGMPKERFSAEFPKEGPSILRIQQVVRGDSAAYFCASSQDSSSDTQYFGPGTRLTVL.

The rearrangement links TRBV4-2 to TRBJ1-1; TRBD1 might be the D (6 bases). The germline V and J ends were trimmed by 1 base and 0 bases, with 12 bases remaining between them. The CDR3 is made up of 16 amino acids. The V gene's germline CDR1 is LGHNA and CDR2 YNFKEQ. Written as DNA, the CDR3 is TGTGCCAGCAGCCAAGCAAGGGGGTTAATGAACACTGAAGCTTTCTTT. This sequence encodes CASSQARGLMNTEAFF.

V usage is TRBV19 and J usage is TRBJ2-3; 10 bases match TRBD1. V lost 6 bases and J lost 8; bases outside the gene matches: 14. Germline CDR1 and CDR2: LNHDA and SQIVND (reference sequence). CDR3 length: 16 residues. CDR3 sequence (DNA): TGTGCCAGTAGCCCCGTCCGGGACAGGGGCGATGGTACGCAGTATTTT. It translates to CASSPVRDRGDGTQYF.

J is TRBJ2-3 and V is TRBV5-4; TRBD2 matches 10 bases. The CDR3 length is 15 residues. The J segment lost 4 bases and the V segment lost 4 bases, leaving 6 bases of the junction unmatched. Looked up from germline, CDR1 is SGHNT and CDR2 is YYREEE (reference sequence). CDR3 region: CASSHLAGVSDTQYF. CDR3 bases: TGTGCCAGCAGCCATCTAGCGGGAGTGTCAGATACGCAGTATTTT.

In this sample, this clone turned up a few times. This chain's CDR3 is CASGLSLETQYF. The DNA of the CDR3 is TGTGCTAGTGGTTTGTCTCTTGAGACCCAGTACTTC. The V call is TRBV12-5, the J call TRBJ2-5; D remains unclear. Trimming removed 2 bases at V and 5 bases at J, with 6 bases between. The CDR3 length is 12 residues. CDR1 and CDR2 from the germline V gene are LGHNT and FRNRAP. The whole variable domain, filled in from reference TRBV12-5 and TRBJ2-5, reads DARVTQTPRHKVTEMGQEVTMRCQPILGHNTVFWYRQTMMQGLELLAYFRNRAPLDDSGMPKDRFSAEMPDATLATLKIQPSEPRDSAVYFCASGLSLETQYFGPGTRLLVL.

This sequence joins TRBV19 and TRBJ1-2; D is perhaps TRBD1 (6 bases). Trimming took 10 bases from V and 4 from J, leaving 22 bases between them. The CDR3 has 15 residues. CDR1 is LNHDA, CDR2 SQIVND, per germline (reference sequence). CDR3 residues: CATLQGQRESYGYTF. The CDR3 DNA follows: TGTGCCACTCTCCAGGGGCAGCGAGAGTCCTATGGCTACACCTTC.

The chain joins TRBV5-5 to TRBJ1-1; maybe TRBD1 (5 bases). From germline, CDR1 is SGHKS and CDR2 YYEKEE (reference sequence). This CDR3 region has 15 residues. Trimming shortened V by 1 base and J by 5 bases, and 15 bases separated the two germline ends. DNA for the CDR3: TGTGCCAGCAGCTTGACGGGGGGTATGGGAACTGAAGCTTTCTTT. This translates into CASSLTGGMGTEAFF.

This clone appeared a few times. This rearrangement joins TRBV7-2 to TRBJ2-3, with 8 bases fitting TRBD2. The CDR3 loop spans 18 amino acids. The J segment lost 1 base and the V segment lost 3 bases, leaving 12 bases of the junction unmatched. Germline V gives CDR1 SGHTA, CDR2 FQGNSA. Written as DNA, the CDR3 is TGTGCCAGCAGCTTTCAGGGGAGGGCGGGAGGAGGCACAGATACGCAGTATTTT. Its protein product is CASSFQGRAGGGTDTQYF.

This rearrangement joins TRBV5-5 to TRBJ2-3, with TRBD2 identical over 12 bases. The CDR3 extends over 19 amino acids. The V gene's germline CDR1 is SGHKS and CDR2 YYEKEE (reference sequence). Trimming at V came to 2 bases and at J to 1 base, leaving 11 bases not matched to a gene. This CDR3 is CASSLRGLAGSGGTDTQYF. CDR3 in DNA: TGTGCCAGCAGCTTACGCGGACTAGCGGGAAGTGGGGGCACAGATACGCAGTATTTT.

This chain joins TRBV12-5 and TRBJ2-2; D may be TRBD1 (6 bases). CDR1 and CDR2 from the germline V gene are LGHNT and FRNRAP. The CDR3 runs to 14 residues. The germline V and J ends were trimmed by 5 bases and 2 bases, with 9 bases remaining between them. CDR3 nucleotides: TGTGCTAGTGGTCAGGGGATCAACACCGGGGAGCTGTTTTTT. Its translation is CASGQGINTGELFF.

The CDR3 loop is CASSILQGTNEQYF. The CDR3 bases are TGTGCCAGCAGTATCTTACAGGGTACGAACGAGCAGTACTTC. The V gene is TRBV2, the J gene TRBJ2-7; tentatively, D is TRBD1 (6 bases). The CDR3 is 14 residues long. Germline loops: CDR1 SNHLY, CDR2 FYNNEI. V was pared by 5 bases and J by 5 bases, with 16 bases between.

The chain combines TRBV28 with TRBJ1-1; 9 bases fit TRBD1. This CDR3 has 15 amino acids. Germline CDR1 and CDR2: MDHEN and SYDVKM. V lost 6 bases and J lost 5; bases outside the gene matches: 10. The CDR3 spells CASRRQGQGNTEAFF. In nucleotides, the CDR3 is TGTGCCAGCAGGCGGCAGGGACAGGGAAATACTGAAGCTTTCTTT.

This chain joins TRBV7-8 and TRBJ1-1; TRBD1 might be the D (6 bases). V was clipped by 5 bases and J by 1 base, with 17 bases between them. Germline V lookup: CDR1 SGHVS, CDR2 FQNEAQ. The CDR3 covers 16 residues. The CDR3 DNA sequence: TGTGCCAGCAGCGCTATCCGGTGGACAGCGAACACTGAAGCTTTCTTT. It translates to CASSAIRWTANTEAFF.

The V call is TRBV3-1 (or the pseudogene TRBV3-2), the J call TRBJ1-5, with D perhaps TRBD1 (5 bases). This CDR3 has 14 residues. Deletions cut 5 bases from V and 1 base from J, with 9 bases between. Per germline, CDR1 LGHDT and CDR2 YNNKEL (reference sequence). In DNA, the CDR3 is TGTGCCAGCAGCGGGGGAGGGAGCAATCAGCCCCAGCATTTT. The encoded protein is CASSGGGSNQPQHF.

The genes are TRBV6-5 and TRBJ1-2, with TRBD1 identical over 8 bases. This CDR3 comprises 14 residues. Trimming at V came to 7 bases and at J to 8 bases, leaving 12 bases not matched to a gene. Germline CDR1 reads MNHEY; CDR2 reads SVGAGI. CDR3 bases: TGTGCCAGCAAGAGTCTAAGGACAGGGAAAGGCTACACCTTC. Amino acid sequence: CASKSLRTGKGYTF.

The chain links TRBV7-2 to TRBJ2-1; 14 bases are a match to TRBD2. Germline CDR1 SGHTA, CDR2 FQGNSA. The ends lost 11 bases at V and 7 bases at J; junction bases unmatched: 10. The CDR3 spans 15 residues. Here the CDR3 DNA reads TGTGCCGCCCGGGGGACTAGCGGGAGTCGGAATGAGCAGTTCTTC. Translated: CAARGTSGSRNEQFF.